This T cell receptor (beta chain) was identified during a study of post-analysis software for immune sequencing data (dated by TCRdb to the mid-2010s). About the investigation overall: The recorded disease courses included relapsing-remitting, secondary progressive and progressive-relapsing multiple sclerosis, and some patients had no subtype annotation. The patient repertoires were set against eleven to twelve previously published healthy control repertoires from donors whose ages ranged from 6 to 25 years. A subset of samples was prepared in parallel using single-end sample barcoding, then pooled and co-amplified after Illumina adapter ligation.

Library construction relied on PCR. Sequencing was performed on an Illumina HiSeq 2500. To reduce PCR and sequencing biases, unique molecular identifiers were built into the TCR beta cDNA libraries. Every 1 to 10 million input T cells yielded roughly 500,000 cDNA molecules, meaning each molecule approximated one T cell. The same protocol used for the earlier healthy control dataset was applied to prepare and sequence the patient libraries. Within a given batch, samples were prepared together, multiplexed and sequenced on the same HiSeq lane. The source study handled its data this way. Raw barcoded reads were processed with MIGEC, and single-read molecular identifier groups were discarded before consensus assembly and CDR3 extraction. VDJtools was used for post-analysis of the clonotype tables, with diversity normalized by down-sampling every dataset to the smallest sample size. In repertoire overlap clustering, CDR3 amino acid sequences, but not nucleotide sequences, were matched to correct batch-related cross-sample contamination. TCRdb reworked the public reads: Q25 trimming with fastp, MiXCR clone assembly, productive beta chains retained. A single entry per CDR3 protein holds the most common genes and DNA from its merged rows. What appears here as the V and J calls and clone size reflects TCRdb's work, not the paper's. In this sample the table shows 750,000 to 950,000 distinct CDR3 sequences, under 70% of which occur a single time. Approximately 4.3% of the sample is taken by the ten largest.

As concerns this clonotype: Which antigen it targets is not known. A read error may account for a junction end that differs from germline.

Summary of the overall study and its limitations: Direct clustering with F measure showed strong co-clustering of samples prepared in the same batch, prompting a batch-effect correction. The control group was slightly older than the multiple sclerosis patient group. Significantly lower normalized Chao1 diversity was found in multiple sclerosis patients than in controls, suggesting substantial peripheral T-cell clonal expansion.

To demonstrate the VDJtools post-analysis software, TCR beta repertoires were profiled from the peripheral blood of over ten young patients with multiple sclerosis. The patients with multiple sclerosis were children and adolescents between about 6 and 17 years of age. Sequenced input: blood. The TCR originated in a girl aged 5 to 17 with multiple sclerosis.

The nucleotides read TGTGCCAGCGCTCTGGTCCGTAGCGGGAGGGCCAGGGTGAATGGGCAGTTCTTC. This yields the protein CASALVRSGRARVNGQFF. In this chain, TRBV12-3 or TRBV12-4 is recombined with TRBJ2-1; TRBD2 matches 11 bases in the middle. Inclusive of the bounding cysteine and phenylalanine, the CDR3 is 18 residues long. Only CDR3 DNA is held: 54 bases, read in frame from base 1.